Below, 30 T cell receptor beta chains from the same sample are listed, as sequenced in a study of blood T cell repertoires in COVID-19. The method was immunoSEQ multiplex PCR; TCRdb's version includes in-frame clones alone and lacks a portion of them. This table holds around 210,000 clones, less than 85% found once. Sequenced: peripheral blood. The receptor source for this set is a woman of 80 years or more with COVID-19, enrolled during active disease.

This clone was recorded a few times. The V gene is TRBV5-1, the J gene TRBJ2-1; 10 positions match TRBD2. From germline, CDR1 is SGHRS and CDR2 YFSETQ. V dropped 0 bases and J dropped 2; count of bases not matched to a gene: 5. This CDR3 is built from 17 residues. The CDR3 spells CASSLGSSGGTYNEQFF. The CDR3 DNA follows: TGCGCCAGCAGCTTGGGTTCTAGCGGGGGCACCTACAATGAGCAGTTCTTC.

This clone was seen only a few times. The chain couples TRBV12-3 or TRBV12-4 to TRBJ1-4; possible D gene TRBD1, 5 bases. The CDR3 length is 13 residues. V was shortened by 3 bases and J by 8 bases, with 10 bases between the two germline ends. The CDR3 reads CASSLGGREKLFF. DNA for the CDR3: TGTGCCAGCAGTTTGGGGGGGAGAGAAAAACTGTTTTTT.

Turning to this clone: It is likely a read error, because the conserved phenylalanine at the end of the CDR3 is missing. No DNA is shown, since the ends of the CDR3 on it are uncertain; the CDR3 is the one TCRdb lists. The chain employs TRBV3-1 (or the pseudogene TRBV3-2) and TRBJ1-5; TRBD1 is the table's D call and was not checked against the DNA. The CDR3 sequence runs 9 residues, both termini included. Looked up from germline, CDR1 is LGHDT and CDR2 is YNNKEL (reference sequence). The CDR3 here is CASSQDPGS.

The gene calls are TRBV5-1 and TRBJ2-2; 7 bases map to TRBD2. J was trimmed by 6 bases and V by 4 bases; bases with no gene match: 12. This CDR3 has 16 residues. Germline CDR1 reads SGHRS; CDR2 reads YFSETQ. CDR3 protein: CASSLAGTMQPGELFF. The DNA for the CDR3 is TGCGCCAGCAGCCTTGCCGGGACTATGCAGCCCGGGGAGCTGTTTTTT.

The chain recombines TRBV9 with TRBJ1-3; weak D call: TRBD1 (5 bases). There are 16 residues in the CDR3. Germline CDR1 reads SGDLS; CDR2 reads YYNGEE. Trimming left V 0 bases short and J 4 bases short, with 14 bases between. This chain's CDR3 is CASSVALQGAGNTIYF. The CDR3 DNA reads TGTGCCAGCAGCGTAGCTCTACAAGGGGCGGGAAACACCATATATTTT.

This chain connects TRBV28 to TRBJ1-1; D remains unclear. Trimming cost V 4 bases and J 0 bases, with 15 bases left between them. The germline gives CDR1 MDHEN, CDR2 SYDVKM. The CDR3 runs to 16 residues. CDR3 DNA: TGTGCCAGCAGTTCCCGGACGGGAGTCATGAACACTGAAGCTTTCTTT. As protein: CASSSRTGVMNTEAFF.

V and J are TRBV3-1 (or the pseudogene TRBV3-2) and TRBJ1-5; D not resolved. The germline V and J ends were trimmed by 3 bases and 6 bases, with 12 bases remaining between them. Germline CDR1 and CDR2: LGHDT and YNNKEL (reference sequence). This CDR3 contains 14 residues. The CDR3 loop is CASSQTHGGQPQHF. For the CDR3, the DNA is TGTGCCAGCAGCCAGACCCATGGCGGTCAGCCCCAGCATTTT.

The rearrangement joins TRBV4-1 to TRBJ2-7; no reliable D call. The CDR3 extends over 14 amino acids. Per the germline V gene, CDR1 is MGHRA and CDR2 is YSYEKL. Trimming removed 0 bases from V and 1 base from J, with 7 bases in between. CDR3 sequence reads: CASSQDFSSYEQYF. CDR3 DNA sequence: TGCGCCAGCAGCCAAGATTTCAGTTCCTACGAGCAGTACTTC.

The rearrangement links TRBV10-3 to TRBJ2-3; TRBD1 matches at 9 bases. Germline assignment: CDR1 ENHRY and CDR2 SYGVKD. V lost 6 bases and J lost 2; bases outside the gene matches: 3. The CDR3 extends over 14 amino acids. The CDR3: CAISGTGTTDTQYF. DNA for the CDR3: TGTGCCATCAGCGGGACAGGGACCACAGATACGCAGTATTTT.

The chain uses TRBV28 and TRBJ1-3, with D uncertain. The CDR3 extends over 13 amino acids. V dropped 7 bases and J dropped 7 bases, with 14 bases sitting between them. From germline, CDR1 is MDHEN and CDR2 SYDVKM. Here the CDR3 reads CASTDLGLNTIYF. The CDR3 nucleotides read TGTGCCAGCACCGACTTAGGCTTGAACACCATATATTTT.

The J gene is TRBJ1-4, the V gene TRBV6-1; D is uncertain. This CDR3 comprises 15 residues. The V gene's germline CDR1 is MNHNS and CDR2 SASEGT. V was pared by 2 bases and J by 1 base, with 8 bases between. The CDR3 is CASSESGITNEKLFF. CDR3 DNA: TGTGCCAGCAGTGAATCGGGGATAACTAATGAAAAACTGTTTTTT.

The chain joins TRBV5-4 to TRBJ2-3; 10 nucleotides match TRBD2. V shed 4 bases and J 6 bases; nucleotides not matched to a gene: 11. This CDR3 has 16 amino acids. CDR1 SGHNT and CDR2 YYREEE come from the germline V gene (reference sequence). The CDR3 loop reads CASSPVLLAGRDTQYF. The CDR3 DNA reads as TGTGCCAGCAGCCCGGTGTTACTAGCGGGGAGGGATACGCAGTATTTT.

The chain carries TRBV2 and TRBJ2-2, with D maybe TRBD2 (5 bases). This CDR3 region has 13 residues. V gave up 7 bases and J gave up 7 bases, with 13 bases separating them. Per the germline V gene, CDR1 is SNHLY and CDR2 is FYNNEI. The CDR3 region has the DNA TGTGCCAGCAACGACGAAGAGGGCGGGGAGCTGTTTTTT. It specifies CASNDEEGGELFF.

The sample holds a few counts of this clone. The J gene is TRBJ1-5, the V gene TRBV19; 9 bases fit TRBD1. With 6 bases clipped from V and 3 bases from J, the junction kept 3 bases outside the gene matches. The V gene's germline CDR1 is LNHDA and CDR2 SQIVND (reference sequence). CDR3 length equals 14 residues. The chain's CDR3 is CASREQGANQPQHF. The CDR3, as DNA: TGTGCCAGTAGGGAACAGGGGGCCAATCAGCCCCAGCATTTT.

The chain is built from TRBV7-2 and TRBJ2-1; TRBD2 matches 8 bases. The J segment lost 9 bases and the V segment lost 1 base, leaving 5 bases of the junction unmatched. From germline, CDR1 is SGHTA and CDR2 FQGNSA. This CDR3 spans 14 amino acids. CDR3 sequence: CASSLGASGSEQFF. The CDR3 DNA is TGTGCCAGCAGCTTAGGGGCAAGCGGGAGTGAGCAGTTCTTC.

The V and J genes are TRBV5-1 and TRBJ1-2; D perhaps matches TRBD1 (6 bases). Germline loops: CDR1 SGHRS, CDR2 YFSETQ. V was pared by 3 bases and J by 0 bases, with 27 bases between. The CDR3 covers 20 residues. CDR3 DNA: TGCGCCAGCAGCTCTAGGGGGAGTTTCGGACAGCGGAACACTAACTATGGCTACACCTTC. It yields the protein CASSSRGSFGQRNTNYGYTF.

The chain links TRBV2 to TRBJ2-1; 12 bases fit TRBD2. The V segment lost 6 bases and the J segment 7 bases; nucleotides outside the gene matches: 4. Germline CDR1 is SNHLY and CDR2 is FYNNEI. This CDR3 is built from 14 residues. In DNA, the CDR3 is TGTGCCAGCAGGGCGACTAGCGGGAGTAATGAGCAGTTCTTC. This translates into CASRATSGSNEQFF.

The rearrangement uses TRBV19 and TRBJ1-5; 9 positions match TRBD1. J was trimmed by 3 bases and V by 3 bases; bases with no gene match: 9. The length of the CDR3 is 17 residues. CDR1 and CDR2 (germline): LNHDA, SQIVND (reference sequence). The CDR3 nucleotides are TGTGCCAGTAGTATCCGCCCGGGACAGGGAAACAATCAGCCCCAGCATTTT. It specifies CASSIRPGQGNNQPQHF. The whole variable domain, remainder taken from reference TRBV19 and TRBJ1-5, is DGGITQSPKYLFRKEGQNVTLSCEQNLNHDAMYWYRQDPGQGLRLIYYSQIVNDFQKGDIAEGYSVSREKKESFPLTVTSAQKNPTAFYLCASSIRPGQGNNQPQHFGDGTRLSIL.

The CDR3 sequence: CSASEREASYNEQFF. As DNA, the CDR3 is TGCAGTGCTAGTGAGCGGGAGGCCTCCTACAATGAGCAGTTCTTC. The J gene is TRBJ2-1, the V gene TRBV20-1, with 9 bases fitting TRBD2. Germline loops: CDR1 DFQATT, CDR2 SNEGSKA (reference sequence). There are 15 residues in the CDR3. The V segment lost 3 bases and the J segment 0 bases; nucleotides outside the gene matches: 3.

The J gene is TRBJ1-1, the V gene TRBV2; D ambiguous. V was shortened by 3 bases and J by 6 bases, with 8 bases between the two germline ends. Germline-derived CDR1 and CDR2 are SNHLY and FYNNEI. The CDR3 is made up of 12 amino acids. This CDR3 reads CASSDRVAEAFF. As DNA, the CDR3 is TGTGCCAGCAGTGACCGGGTCGCTGAAGCTTTCTTT.

The chain employs TRBV3-1 (or the pseudogene TRBV3-2) and TRBJ2-2; TRBD2 aligns across 12 bases. CDR3 size: 18 residues. The germline V gene encodes CDR1 LGHDT and CDR2 YNNKEL (reference sequence). The ends lost 1 base at V and 7 bases at J; junction bases unmatched: 10. In DNA, the CDR3 is TGTGCCAGCAGCCAAGGTCGCCTAGCGGGGGGGCTAGGCGGGGAGCTGTTTTTT. This translates into CASSQGRLAGGLGGELFF.

The genes are TRBV6-5 and TRBJ2-2, with a weak D call TRBD2 (6 bases). This CDR3 contains 14 residues. Per germline, CDR1 MNHEY and CDR2 SVGAGI. The V and J ends lost 6 bases and 7 bases respectively, with 15 bases between them. The CDR3 loop reads CASRPGLGFGELFF. CDR3 sequence (DNA): TGTGCCAGCAGGCCGGGACTGGGATTCGGGGAGCTGTTTTTT.

This clone is a singleton in its sample. This rearrangement joins TRBV6-2 or TRBV6-3 to TRBJ1-5; TRBD1 matches at 10 bases. The trim removed 5 bases at V and 2 bases at J, leaving 9 bases unmatched. The length of the CDR3 is 17 residues. Per germline, CDR1 MNHEY and CDR2 SVGEGT. The CDR3 protein is CASSRPRGTGGNQPQHF. The CDR3 DNA reads TGTGCCAGCAGTCGGCCCCGGGGGACAGGGGGCAATCAGCCCCAGCATTTT.

The V gene is TRBV4-2, the J gene TRBJ1-1; D is undetermined. V lost 1 base, J lost 11 bases, and 17 bases lay in between. The CDR3 consists of 14 residues. In germline, CDR1 is LGHNA, CDR2 YNFKEQ. CDR3 DNA sequence: TGTGCCAGCAGCCAAGCCATCGGGGAGGGCTGGGCTTTCTTT. Translated, it gives CASSQAIGEGWAFF.

This clone turned up a few times. The rearrangement uses TRBV15 and TRBJ1-1; a weak D match, TRBD1 (6 bases). V was shortened by 5 bases and J by 6 bases, with 13 bases between the two germline ends. Germline V gene sequence: CDR1 LNHNV, CDR2 YYDKDF (reference sequence). This CDR3 is 13 amino acids long. The CDR3 DNA reads TGTGCCACCAGCGTAGGGGGTTGGGCTGAAGCTTTCTTT. It is translated as CATSVGGWAEAFF.

This chain connects TRBV5-1 to TRBJ2-5, with D possibly TRBD2 on 7 matching bases. CDR1 and CDR2 from the germline V gene are SGHRS and YFSETQ. CDR3 length: 14 residues. V gave up 3 bases and J gave up 5 bases, with 14 bases separating them. CDR3 nucleotides: TGCGCCAGCAGCTCTCGGGGGGCAGGGGAGACCCAGTACTTC. Translating gives CASSSRGAGETQYF.

The rearrangement uses TRBV5-1 and TRBJ1-1; the D gene is possibly TRBD1 (6 bases). Trimming stripped 2 bases from V and 5 bases from J, with 16 bases between. The germline V gene encodes CDR1 SGHRS and CDR2 YFSETQ. This CDR3 is built from 15 residues. The CDR3 DNA is TGCGCCAGCAGCTTTACTCGGCCAGGGGAAACTGAAGCTTTCTTT. This translates into CASSFTRPGETEAFF. Supplemented by reference TRBV5-1 and TRBJ1-1, the full variable domain reads KAGVTQTPRYLIKTRGQQVTLSCSPISGHRSVSWYQQTPGQGLQFLFEYFSETQRNKGNFPGRFSGRQFSNSRSEMNVSTLELGDSALYLCASSFTRPGETEAFFGQGTRLTVV.

The chain links TRBV19 to TRBJ2-1; 10 nucleotides agree with TRBD2. Germline V CDR1 and CDR2: LNHDA, SQIVND (reference sequence). CDR3 length: 16 amino acids. V shed 1 base, J shed 8 bases, and the junction held 8 bases outside the gene matches. CDR3: CASSIGAAGGVYEQFF. Written as DNA, the CDR3 is TGTGCCAGTAGTATAGGGGCAGCGGGAGGGGTGTATGAGCAGTTCTTC.

This chain uses TRBV2 with TRBJ1-4; 9 positions agree with TRBD1. The germline V gene encodes CDR1 SNHLY and CDR2 FYNNEI. Unmatched junction bases numbered 5, after V lost 6 bases and J lost 6 bases. The CDR3 totals 14 residues. Written as DNA, the CDR3 is TGTGCCAGCAGGCCGACAGGGGGAGATGAAAAACTGTTTTTT. Its protein is CASRPTGGDEKLFF. Combining the CDR3 with reference TRBV2 and TRBJ1-4 gives the whole variable domain EPEVTQTPSHQVTQMGQEVILRCVPISNHLYFYWYRQILGQKVEFLVSFYNNEISEKSEIFDDQFSVERPDGSNFTLKIRSTKLEDSAMYFCASRPTGGDEKLFFGSGTQLSVL.

The chain links TRBV5-1 to TRBJ2-2; maybe TRBD2 (6 bases). V gave up 0 bases and J gave up 6 bases, with 9 bases separating them. The CDR3 runs 14 residues. CDR1 and CDR2 from the germline V gene are SGHRS and YFSETQ. In nucleotides, the CDR3 is TGCGCCAGCAGCTTGGATCCGGGGGCCGGGGAGCTGTTTTTT. Protein product: CASSLDPGAGELFF. The complete variable domain, with remaining parts taken from reference TRBV5-1 and TRBJ2-2, reads KAGVTQTPRYLIKTRGQQVTLSCSPISGHRSVSWYQQTPGQGLQFLFEYFSETQRNKGNFPGRFSGRQFSNSRSEMNVSTLELGDSALYLCASSLDPGAGELFFGEGSRLTVL.